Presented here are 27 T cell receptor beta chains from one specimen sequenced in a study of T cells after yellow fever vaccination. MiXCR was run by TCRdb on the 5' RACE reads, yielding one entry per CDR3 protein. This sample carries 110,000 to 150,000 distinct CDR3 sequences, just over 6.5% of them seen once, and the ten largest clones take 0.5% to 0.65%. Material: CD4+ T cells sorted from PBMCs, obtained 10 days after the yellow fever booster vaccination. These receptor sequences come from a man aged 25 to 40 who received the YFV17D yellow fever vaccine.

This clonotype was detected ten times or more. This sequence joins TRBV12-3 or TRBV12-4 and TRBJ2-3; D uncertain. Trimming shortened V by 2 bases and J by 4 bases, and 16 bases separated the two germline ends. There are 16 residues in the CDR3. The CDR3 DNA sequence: TGTGCCAGCAGTTTAACCATAACGGTGGGCGCAGATACGCAGTATTTT. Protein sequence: CASSLTITVGADTQYF.

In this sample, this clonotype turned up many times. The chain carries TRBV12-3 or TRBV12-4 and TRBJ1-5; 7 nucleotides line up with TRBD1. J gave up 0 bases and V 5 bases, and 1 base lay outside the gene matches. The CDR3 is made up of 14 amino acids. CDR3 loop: CASSGQASNQPQHF. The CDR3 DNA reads TGTGCCAGCAGTGGACAGGCTAGCAATCAGCCCCAGCATTTT.

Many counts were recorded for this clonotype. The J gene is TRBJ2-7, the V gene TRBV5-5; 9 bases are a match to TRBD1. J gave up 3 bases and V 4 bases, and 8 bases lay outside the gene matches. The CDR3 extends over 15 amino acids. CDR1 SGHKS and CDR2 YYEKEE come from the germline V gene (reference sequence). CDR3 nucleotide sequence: TGTGCCAGCAGCCCTGGGACAGGGATTAACTACGAGCAGTACTTC. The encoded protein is CASSPGTGINYEQYF.

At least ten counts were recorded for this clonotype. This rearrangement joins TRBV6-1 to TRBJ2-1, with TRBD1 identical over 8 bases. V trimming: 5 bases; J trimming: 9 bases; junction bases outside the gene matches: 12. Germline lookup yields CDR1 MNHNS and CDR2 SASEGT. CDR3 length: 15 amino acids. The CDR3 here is CASSQPGQVTGEQFF. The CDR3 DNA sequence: TGTGCCAGCAGTCAACCGGGACAGGTTACTGGTGAGCAGTTCTTC.

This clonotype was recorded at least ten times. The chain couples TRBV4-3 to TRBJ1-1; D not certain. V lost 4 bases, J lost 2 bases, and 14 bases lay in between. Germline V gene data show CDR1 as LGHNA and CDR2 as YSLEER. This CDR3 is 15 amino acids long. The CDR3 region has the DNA TGCGCCAGCAGCCGTTCGACGACAACTAACACTGAAGCTTTCTTT. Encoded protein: CASSRSTTTNTEAFF.

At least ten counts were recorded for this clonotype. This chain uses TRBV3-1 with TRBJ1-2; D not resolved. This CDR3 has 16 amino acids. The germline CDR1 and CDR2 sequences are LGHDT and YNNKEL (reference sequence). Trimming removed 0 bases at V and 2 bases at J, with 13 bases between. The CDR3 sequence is CASSQDVAATNYGYTF. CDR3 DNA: TGTGCCAGCAGCCAAGATGTGGCAGCAACAAACTATGGCTACACCTTC. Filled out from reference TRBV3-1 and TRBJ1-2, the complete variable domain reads DTAVSQTPKYLVTQMGNDKSIKCEQNLGHDTMYWYKQDSKKFLKIMFSYNNKELIINETVPNRFSPKSPDKAHLNLHINSLELGDSAVYFCASSQDVAATNYGYTFGSGTRLTVV.

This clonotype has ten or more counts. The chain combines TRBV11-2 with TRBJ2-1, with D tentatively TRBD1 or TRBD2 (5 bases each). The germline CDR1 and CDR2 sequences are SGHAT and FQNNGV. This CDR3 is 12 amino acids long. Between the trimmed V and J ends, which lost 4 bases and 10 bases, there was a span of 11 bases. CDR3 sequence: CASSSRGREQFF. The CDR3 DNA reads TGTGCCAGCAGCTCGAGGGGAAGGGAGCAGTTCTTC. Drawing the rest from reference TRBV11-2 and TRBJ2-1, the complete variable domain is EAGVAQSPRYKIIEKRQSVAFWCNPISGHATLYWYQQILGQGPKLLIQFQNNGVVDDSQLPKDRFSAERLKGVDSTLKIQPAKLEDSAVYLCASSSRGREQFFGPGTRLTVL.

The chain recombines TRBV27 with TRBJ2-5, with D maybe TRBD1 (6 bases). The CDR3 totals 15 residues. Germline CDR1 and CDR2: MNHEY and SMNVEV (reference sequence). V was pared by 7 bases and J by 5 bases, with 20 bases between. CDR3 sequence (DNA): TGTGCCAGCACCCAACAACAGGGTCAGCGTGAGACCCAGTACTTC. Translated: CASTQQQGQRETQYF.

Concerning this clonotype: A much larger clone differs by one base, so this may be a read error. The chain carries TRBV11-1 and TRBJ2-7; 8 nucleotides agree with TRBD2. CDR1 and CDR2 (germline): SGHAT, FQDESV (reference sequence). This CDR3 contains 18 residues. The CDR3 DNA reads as TGTGCCATCAGCTCCCCACGCGTCGGCCTAGCGGGTTCCTACGAGCAGTACTTC. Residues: CAISSPRVGLAGSYEQYF.

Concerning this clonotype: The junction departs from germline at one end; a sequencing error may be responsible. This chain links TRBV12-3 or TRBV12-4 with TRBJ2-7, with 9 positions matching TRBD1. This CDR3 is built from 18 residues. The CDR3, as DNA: TGTGCCTGCAGTTTTTTGGGGACAGGGACCCTTGTAAACTACGAGCAGTACTTC. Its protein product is CACSFLGTGTLVNYEQYF.

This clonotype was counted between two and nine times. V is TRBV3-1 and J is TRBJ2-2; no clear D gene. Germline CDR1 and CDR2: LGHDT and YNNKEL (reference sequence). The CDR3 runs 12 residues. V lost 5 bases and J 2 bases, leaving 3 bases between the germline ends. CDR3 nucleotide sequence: TGTGCCAGCAGCGTAAACACCGGGGAGCTGTTTTTT. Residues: CASSVNTGELFF.

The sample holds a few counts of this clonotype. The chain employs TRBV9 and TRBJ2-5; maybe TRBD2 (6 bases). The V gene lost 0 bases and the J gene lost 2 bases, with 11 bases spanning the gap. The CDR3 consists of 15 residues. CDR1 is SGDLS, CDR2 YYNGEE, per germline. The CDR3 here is CASSVEIGLQETQYF. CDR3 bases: TGTGCCAGCAGCGTAGAAATCGGACTACAAGAGACCCAGTACTTC.

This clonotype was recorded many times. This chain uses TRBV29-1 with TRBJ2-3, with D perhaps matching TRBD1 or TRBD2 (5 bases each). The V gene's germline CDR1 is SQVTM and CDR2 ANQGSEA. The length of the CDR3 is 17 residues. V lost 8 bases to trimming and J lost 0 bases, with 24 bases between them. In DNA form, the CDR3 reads TGCAGCCCCCAACCGGGACGGAAGCCCGCTAGCACAGATACGCAGTATTTT. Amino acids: CSPQPGRKPASTDTQYF.

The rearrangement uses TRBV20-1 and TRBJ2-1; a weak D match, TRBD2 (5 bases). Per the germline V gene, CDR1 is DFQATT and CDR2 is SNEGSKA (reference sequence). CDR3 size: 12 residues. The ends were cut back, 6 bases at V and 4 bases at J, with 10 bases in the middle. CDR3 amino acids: CSARGAYNEQFF. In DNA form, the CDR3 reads TGCAGTGCCCGGGGAGCTTACAATGAGCAGTTCTTC.

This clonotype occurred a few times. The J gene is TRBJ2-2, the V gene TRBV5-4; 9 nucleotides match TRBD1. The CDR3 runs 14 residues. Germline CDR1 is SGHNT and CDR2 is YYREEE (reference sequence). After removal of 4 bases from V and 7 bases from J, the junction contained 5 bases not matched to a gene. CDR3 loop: CASSGDRVGGELFF. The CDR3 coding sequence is TGTGCCAGCAGCGGGGACAGGGTAGGCGGGGAGCTGTTTTTT.

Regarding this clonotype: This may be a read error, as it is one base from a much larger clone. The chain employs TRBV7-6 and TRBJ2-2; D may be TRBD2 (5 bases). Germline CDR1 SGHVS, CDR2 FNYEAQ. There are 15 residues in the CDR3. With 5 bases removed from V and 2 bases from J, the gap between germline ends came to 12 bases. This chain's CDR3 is CASSQRGLNTGELFF. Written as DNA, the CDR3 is TGTGCCAGCAGCCAACGCGGGTTAAACACCGGGGAGCTGTTTTTT.

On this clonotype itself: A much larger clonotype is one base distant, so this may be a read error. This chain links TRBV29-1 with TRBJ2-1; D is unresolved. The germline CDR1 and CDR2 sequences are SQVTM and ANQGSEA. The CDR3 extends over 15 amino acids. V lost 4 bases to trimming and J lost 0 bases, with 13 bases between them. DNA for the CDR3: TGCAGCGTTGTCGCAGGCCGAAGCTCCTACAATGAGCAGTTCTTC. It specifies CSVVAGRSSYNEQFF.

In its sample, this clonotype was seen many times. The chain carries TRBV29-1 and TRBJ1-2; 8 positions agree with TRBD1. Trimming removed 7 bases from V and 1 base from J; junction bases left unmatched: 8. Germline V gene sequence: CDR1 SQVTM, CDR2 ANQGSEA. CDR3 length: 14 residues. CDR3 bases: TGCAGCGCTGGGGGGACAGGAGTTAACTATGGCTACACCTTC. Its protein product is CSAGGTGVNYGYTF.

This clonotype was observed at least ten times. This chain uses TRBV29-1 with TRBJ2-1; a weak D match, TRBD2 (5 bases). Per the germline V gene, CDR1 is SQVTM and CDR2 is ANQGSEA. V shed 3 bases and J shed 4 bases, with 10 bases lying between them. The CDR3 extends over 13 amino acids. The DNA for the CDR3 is TGCAGCGTTGAGCTAGCTGCGTACAATGAGCAGTTCTTC. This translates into CSVELAAYNEQFF.

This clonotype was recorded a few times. In DNA, the CDR3 is TGTGCCAGTAGTATGTCAGGGGTCTACGAGCAGTACTTC. Amino acids: CASSMSGVYEQYF. This chain connects TRBV19 to TRBJ2-7; D is possibly TRBD1 (6 bases). The CDR3 contains 13 residues. V lost 3 bases and J 3 bases, leaving 9 bases between the germline ends. Germline V CDR1 and CDR2: LNHDA, SQIVND (reference sequence).

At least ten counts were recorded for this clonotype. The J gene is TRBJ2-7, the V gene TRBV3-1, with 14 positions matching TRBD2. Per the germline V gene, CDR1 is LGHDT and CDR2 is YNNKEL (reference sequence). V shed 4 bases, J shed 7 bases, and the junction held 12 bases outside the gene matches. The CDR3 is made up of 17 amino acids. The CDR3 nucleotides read TGTGCCAGCAGCCCACACCGACTAGCGGGAGGGGCGAGTGAGCAGTACTTC. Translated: CASSPHRLAGGASEQYF.

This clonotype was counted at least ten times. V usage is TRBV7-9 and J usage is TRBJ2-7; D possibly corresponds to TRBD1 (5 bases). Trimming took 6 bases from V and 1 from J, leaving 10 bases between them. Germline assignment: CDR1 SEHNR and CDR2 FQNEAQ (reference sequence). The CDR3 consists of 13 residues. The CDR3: CASSSDRSYEQYF. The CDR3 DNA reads TGTGCCAGCAGTTCTGACAGATCCTACGAGCAGTACTTC.

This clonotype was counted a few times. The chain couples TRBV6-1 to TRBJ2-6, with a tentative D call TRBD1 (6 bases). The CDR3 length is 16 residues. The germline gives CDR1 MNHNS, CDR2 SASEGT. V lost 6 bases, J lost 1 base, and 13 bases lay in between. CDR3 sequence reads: CASRSGALSGANVLTF. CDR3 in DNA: TGTGCCAGCAGGTCAGGGGCTCTTTCTGGGGCCAACGTCCTGACTTTC.

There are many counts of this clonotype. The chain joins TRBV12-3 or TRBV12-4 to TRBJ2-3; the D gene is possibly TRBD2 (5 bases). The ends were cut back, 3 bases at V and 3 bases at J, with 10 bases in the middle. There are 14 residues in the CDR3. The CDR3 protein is CASSFFSGTDTQYF. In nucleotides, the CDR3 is TGTGCCAGCAGTTTTTTTTCGGGAACAGATACGCAGTATTTT.

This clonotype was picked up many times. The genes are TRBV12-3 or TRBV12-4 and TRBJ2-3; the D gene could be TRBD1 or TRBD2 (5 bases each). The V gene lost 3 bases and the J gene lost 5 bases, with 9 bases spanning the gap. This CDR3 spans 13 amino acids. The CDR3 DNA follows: TGTGCCAGCAGTTTGTGGGGGAAAGATACGCAGTATTTT. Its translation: CASSLWGKDTQYF.

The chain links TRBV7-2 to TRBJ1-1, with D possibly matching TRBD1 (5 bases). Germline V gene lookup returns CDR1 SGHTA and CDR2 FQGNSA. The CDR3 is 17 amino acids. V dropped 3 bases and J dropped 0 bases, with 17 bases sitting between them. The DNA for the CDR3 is TGTGCCAGCAGCTTCCTTTCACTGCGGGGGATGAACACTGAAGCTTTCTTT. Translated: CASSFLSLRGMNTEAFF. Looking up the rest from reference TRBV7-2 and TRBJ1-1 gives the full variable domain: GAGVSQSPSNKVTEKGKDVELRCDPISGHTALYWYRQSLGQGLEFLIYFQGNSAPDKSGLPSDRFSAERTGGSVSTLTIQRTQQEDSAVYLCASSFLSLRGMNTEAFFGQGTRLTVV.

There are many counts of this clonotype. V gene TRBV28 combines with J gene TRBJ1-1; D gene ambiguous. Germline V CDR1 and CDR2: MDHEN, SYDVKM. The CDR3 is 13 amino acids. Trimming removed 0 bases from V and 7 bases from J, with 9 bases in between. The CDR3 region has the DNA TGTGCCAGCAGTTTATGGTCGGGAATTGAAGCTTTCTTT. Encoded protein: CASSLWSGIEAFF.